One and the same sample provided the 25 T cell receptor beta chains below, sequenced in a study of vaccination and CD4 T cells after COVID-19. Regarding treatment: roughly 11-day PBMC culture with coronavirus spike peptide pools or control peptides (ViraFEST assay). The antigens these receptors bind are not known. The Oncomine TCR Beta short-read assay sequenced DNA from cultured CD4+ T cells. TCRdb re-analysed the PCR reads in MiXCR, keeping a single row per CDR3 protein. In the table there are some 22,000 distinct CDR3 sequences, roughly 58% of which are singletons. Sequencing was performed on CD4+ T cells from blood, cultured in vitro. These receptors all come from a human donor who had recovered from COVID-19.

This clonotype appeared a few times. The rearrangement links TRBV18 to TRBJ2-7; 8 bases fit TRBD1. CDR1 KGHSH and CDR2 LQKENI come from the germline V gene. V gave up 6 bases and J gave up 6 bases; unmatched junction bases: 7. CDR3 size: 13 residues. CDR3 protein: CASSQGQGGEQYF. The CDR3 DNA follows: TGTGCCAGCTCCCAAGGACAGGGCGGCGAGCAGTACTTC.

This clonotype was detected once. The CDR3 here is CASITPSGSYNEQFF. DNA of the CDR3: TGTGCCAGCATAACCCCTAGCGGTTCCTACAATGAGCAGTTCTTC. This chain links TRBV28 with TRBJ2-1; 7 bases are a match to TRBD2. Germline V gene sequence: CDR1 MDHEN, CDR2 SYDVKM. V was pared by 7 bases and J by 1 base, with 7 bases of the junction left unmatched. This CDR3 comprises 15 residues. The variable domain in full, with the rest retrieved from reference TRBV28 and TRBJ2-1, is DVKVTQSSRYLVKRTGEKVFLECVQDMDHENMFWYRQDPGLGLRLIYFSYDVKMKEKGDIPEGYSVSREKKERFSLILESASTNQTSMYLCASITPSGSYNEQFFGPGTRLTVL.

This chain uses TRBV9 with TRBJ2-5; maybe TRBD1 (5 bases). In germline, CDR1 is SGDLS, CDR2 YYNGEE. The CDR3 consists of 16 residues. With 0 bases removed from V and 5 bases from J, the gap between germline ends came to 17 bases. The CDR3 nucleotides read TGTGCCAGCAGCGTAGCTTCGGCAGGGTCGGTCGAGACCCAGTACTTC. Protein product: CASSVASAGSVETQYF.

The chain recombines TRBV29-1 with TRBJ1-1; D gene ambiguous. CDR1 and CDR2 (germline): SQVTM, ANQGSEA. V lost 6 bases, J lost 1 base, and 15 bases lay in between. This CDR3 region has 14 residues. CDR3 sequence reads: CSVSKGRWNTEAFF. CDR3 coding DNA: TGCAGCGTCAGTAAGGGTAGATGGAACACTGAAGCTTTCTTT.

This chain links TRBV7-2 with TRBJ2-7, with D maybe TRBD1 (5 bases). Trimming removed 3 bases from V and 3 bases from J, with 15 bases in between. The CDR3 is made up of 15 amino acids. The germline gives CDR1 SGHTA, CDR2 FQGNSA. CDR3 region: CASSLARQGNYEQYF. In nucleotides, the CDR3 is TGTGCCAGCAGCTTGGCTCGGCAGGGAAACTACGAGCAGTACTTC.

J is TRBJ1-6 and V is TRBV2; D is perhaps TRBD1 (6 bases). V lost 4 bases and J 8 bases, leaving 15 bases between the germline ends. CDR1 is SNHLY, CDR2 FYNNEI, per germline. This CDR3 contains 15 residues. The CDR3 protein is CASSAQGIQDSPLHF. CDR3 DNA: TGTGCCAGCAGTGCTCAGGGGATTCAGGATTCACCCCTCCACTTT. The full variable domain, completed using reference TRBV2 and TRBJ1-6, is EPEVTQTPSHQVTQMGQEVILRCVPISNHLYFYWYRQILGQKVEFLVSFYNNEISEKSEIFDDQFSVERPDGSNFTLKIRSTKLEDSAMYFCASSAQGIQDSPLHFGNGTRLTVT.

This clonotype showed up just a few times. This chain links TRBV6-2 or TRBV6-3 with TRBJ1-1; 9 nucleotides agree with TRBD1. Germline CDR1 is MNHEY and CDR2 is SVGEGT. With 6 bases clipped from V and 5 bases from J, the junction kept 10 bases outside the gene matches. The CDR3 has 15 residues. The CDR3 loop is CASSAPDRGTTEAFF. CDR3 DNA: TGTGCCAGCAGCGCCCCGGACAGGGGTACGACTGAAGCTTTCTTT.

V gene TRBV7-2 combines with J gene TRBJ2-7; D gene unclear. V was pared by 2 bases and J by 6 bases, with 14 bases between. The germline V gene encodes CDR1 SGHTA and CDR2 FQGNSA. The CDR3 sequence is 14 residues long. CDR3 residues: CASSLSTTGLEQYF. CDR3 in DNA: TGTGCCAGCAGCTTATCAACAACTGGGCTCGAGCAGTACTTC.

This rearrangement joins TRBV11-2 to TRBJ2-7, with 14 bases fitting TRBD2. CDR1 is SGHAT, CDR2 FQNNGV, per germline. The CDR3 runs 18 residues. With 0 bases clipped from V and 4 bases from J, the junction kept 8 bases outside the gene matches. The CDR3 loop reads CASSLDGTSGSFGYEQYF. The CDR3 DNA follows: TGTGCCAGCAGCTTAGATGGGACTAGCGGGAGTTTTGGGTACGAGCAGTACTTC.

This chain connects TRBV7-9 to TRBJ2-1, with 9 bases that match TRBD1. Germline V CDR1 and CDR2: SEHNR, FQNEAQ (reference sequence). The V segment lost 8 bases and the J segment 8 bases; nucleotides outside the gene matches: 10. This CDR3 contains 14 residues. CDR3 sequence (DNA): TGTGCCAGCGGTAGGACAGGGGTCCTCGATGAGCAGTTCTTC. Protein product: CASGRTGVLDEQFF. The full variable domain, with the rest looked up from reference TRBV7-9 and TRBJ2-1, is DTGVSQNPRHKITKRGQNVTFRCDPISEHNRLYWYRQTLGQGPEFLTYFQNEAQLEKSRLLSDRFSAERPKGSFSTLEIQRTEQGDSAMYLCASGRTGVLDEQFFGPGTRLTVL.

The gene calls are TRBV18 and TRBJ2-3; TRBD1 or TRBD2 may be the D gene (5 bases each). The V and J ends lost 3 bases and 7 bases respectively, with 11 bases between them. There are 13 residues in the CDR3. Germline CDR1 reads KGHSH; CDR2 reads LQKENI. The CDR3 DNA reads as TGTGCCAGCTCACCTTGGGACGATCATACGCAGTATTTT. As protein: CASSPWDDHTQYF.

The chain recombines TRBV6-5 with TRBJ1-2; a possible D gene is TRBD1 (5 bases). Per germline, CDR1 MNHEY and CDR2 SVGAGI. V was pared by 2 bases and J by 2 bases, with 15 bases between. The CDR3 is 16 amino acids. The CDR3 sequence is CASSYIGDGKNYGYTF. DNA for the CDR3: TGTGCCAGCAGTTACATAGGGGACGGGAAGAACTATGGCTACACCTTC.

This chain links TRBV21-1 with TRBJ1-5. TRBV21-1 is a listed pseudogene. The CDR3 runs to 14 residues. The CDR3 DNA sequence: TGTGCCAGCAGTTGGTCCTATAGCAATCAGCCCCAGCATTTT. Encoded protein: CASSWSYSNQPQHF.

J is TRBJ1-2 and V is TRBV7-8; unclear D gene. This CDR3 contains 14 residues. Germline V lookup: CDR1 SGHVS, CDR2 FQNEAQ. V lost 0 bases and J lost 4, with 9 bases in between. The CDR3 protein is CASSLAGAVYGYTF. Written as DNA, the CDR3 is TGTGCCAGCAGCTTAGCCGGCGCGGTCTATGGCTACACCTTC. Full variable domain (missing parts from reference TRBV7-8 and TRBJ1-2): GAGVSQSPRYKVAKRGQDVALRCDPISGHVSLFWYQQALGQGPEFLTYFQNEAQLDKSGLPSDRFFAERPEGSVSTLKIQRTQQEDSAVYLCASSLAGAVYGYTFGSGTRLTVV.

The chain has TRBV19 and TRBJ2-5; D remains ambiguous. Germline assignment: CDR1 LNHDA and CDR2 SQIVND (reference sequence). V was clipped by 3 bases and J by 1 base, with 15 bases between them. CDR3 length equals 16 residues. The CDR3 bases are TGTGCCAGTAGTATGGTATCATTCGGAAGCCAAGAGACCCAGTACTTC. Translation gives CASSMVSFGSQETQYF.

The CDR3 region is CSASDRATDTQYF. CDR3 DNA sequence: TGCAGTGCTTCCGACAGGGCGACAGATACGCAGTATTTT. V usage is TRBV20-1 and J usage is TRBJ2-3; 7 nucleotides match TRBD1. V was clipped by 5 bases and J by 3 bases; unmatched bases: 5. From germline, CDR1 is DFQATT and CDR2 SNEGSKA (reference sequence). The CDR3 covers 13 residues.

The chain has TRBV4-2 and TRBJ2-1; 7 nucleotides align to TRBD2. V shed 0 bases and J 2 bases; nucleotides not matched to a gene: 4. Germline V lookup: CDR1 LGHNA, CDR2 YNFKEQ. The CDR3 spans 16 residues. CDR3 residues: CASSQEGAGAYNEQFF. CDR3 bases: TGTGCCAGCAGCCAAGAAGGTGCGGGGGCCTACAATGAGCAGTTCTTC.

This rearrangement joins TRBV27 to TRBJ1-1, with a possible D match to TRBD1 (5 bases). This CDR3 is built from 15 residues. The germline V and J ends were trimmed by 6 bases and 0 bases, with 14 bases remaining between them. Germline CDR1 and CDR2: MNHEY and SMNVEV (reference sequence). The CDR3 here is CASRALGGVNTEAFF. In DNA form, the CDR3 reads TGTGCCAGCAGGGCGCTCGGGGGTGTGAACACTGAAGCTTTCTTT.

The genes are TRBV20-1 and TRBJ1-5, with D maybe TRBD1 (6 bases). V was cut by 3 bases and J by 5 bases, with 11 bases left in between. The germline V gene encodes CDR1 DFQATT and CDR2 SNEGSKA (reference sequence). This CDR3 has 13 residues. The CDR3 loop is CSASQGPYQPQHF. In DNA, the CDR3 is TGCAGTGCTAGTCAGGGGCCTTATCAGCCCCAGCATTTT.

CDR3 DNA sequence: TGTGCCAGCAGTGTCTCCTTCTCCTGGTCCAGGGGGCAATTCTCCTACAATGAGCAGTTCTTC. The encoded protein is CASSVSFSWSRGQFSYNEQFF. V gene TRBV2 combines with J gene TRBJ2-1; the match to TRBD1 covers 8 bases. CDR1 and CDR2 (germline): SNHLY, FYNNEI. Trimming removed 4 bases from V and 0 bases from J; junction bases left unmatched: 20. The CDR3 loop spans 21 amino acids.

The rearrangement joins TRBV7-3 to TRBJ1-1; tentatively, D is TRBD1 (6 bases). From germline, CDR1 is SGHTA and CDR2 FQGTGA. The CDR3 extends over 14 amino acids. The ends were cut back, 4 bases at V and 4 bases at J, with 13 bases in the middle. The CDR3 DNA follows: TGTGCCAGCAGCTGGGCAGGGGAGGGCACTGAAGCTTTCTTT. It is translated as CASSWAGEGTEAFF.

The table lists this clonotype with a few counts. The chain combines TRBV20-1 with TRBJ2-5; 12 bases are shared with TRBD2. Germline CDR1 and CDR2: DFQATT and SNEGSKA (reference sequence). Losses at the gene ends were 1 base for V and 3 bases for J; bases not matched to a gene: 9. The CDR3 sequence is 17 residues long. CDR3 sequence reads: CSARGGLAGSTEETQYF. CDR3 coding DNA: TGCAGTGCTAGAGGCGGACTAGCGGGGTCGACGGAAGAGACCCAGTACTTC.

The chain combines TRBV4-2 with TRBJ1-2; possibly TRBD1 for D (5 bases). This CDR3 region has 16 residues. The germline V gene has CDR1 LGHNA and CDR2 YNFKEQ. V was shortened by 6 bases and J by 2 bases, with 19 bases between the two germline ends. The CDR3 DNA is TGTGCCAGCAGAGGTAGCGTAGGGGCCCCGAACTATGGCTACACCTTC. Protein: CASRGSVGAPNYGYTF.

The V call is TRBV20-1, the J call TRBJ2-5; TRBD1 aligns across 9 bases. Germline-derived CDR1 and CDR2 are DFQATT and SNEGSKA (reference sequence). The CDR3 totals 15 residues. With 6 bases clipped from V and 3 bases from J, the junction kept 11 bases outside the gene matches. CDR3 sequence (DNA): TGCAGTGCCGCTCCGGGACAGGGTTTGGAAGAGACCCAGTACTTC. Amino acid sequence: CSAAPGQGLEETQYF.

The V gene is TRBV24-1, the J gene TRBJ2-2; 10 positions match TRBD2. V gave up 1 base and J gave up 5 bases; unmatched junction bases: 3. This CDR3 comprises 16 residues. The germline gives CDR1 KGHDR, CDR2 SFDVKD. The CDR3 DNA is TGTGCCACCAGTGATTTTGCTAGCGGGAGTACCGGGGAGCTGTTTTTT. Amino acids: CATSDFASGSTGELFF.